This T cell receptor (beta chain) is drawn from a study of spatial heterogeneity in lung cancer. This CDR3 is built from 15 residues. The V gene end was trimmed by 4 bases and the J gene end by 4 bases; junction bases not matched to a gene: 3. All TCR cDNA molecules were individually tagged with a unique molecular identifier. TCRdb re-called the 5' RACE reads with MiXCR, one entry per CDR3 protein. The sample holds tens of thousands of distinct CDR3 sequences, approximately 10% seen once. Sample time point: blood at routine non-recurrence follow-up after resection. This sample comprised PBMCs, obtained at follow-up. The sequence came from a male donor with early-stage non-small cell lung cancer. This sequence joins TRBV12-3 or TRBV12-4 and TRBJ2-3; 12 bases align to TRBD1. The chain's CDR3 is CASSSGQGAADTQYF. The CDR3 DNA follows: TGTGCCAGCAGTTCGGGACAGGGGGCCGCAGATACGCAGTATTTT.